This passage covers 15 T cell receptor beta chains from one sample sequenced in a study of blood T cell repertoires in COVID-19. Sequencing used immunoSEQ multiplex PCR; TCRdb keeps in-frame clones, though not all of them. The data hold around 120,000 clones, with 65% to 85% observed a single time. The sample consisted of peripheral blood. These receptors were obtained from a man between 65 and 79 years old with acute or convalescent COVID-19.

For this clone: Other nucleotide sequences from this sample produce the same CDR3. The chain is built from TRBV18 and TRBJ1-5, with 7 bases fitting TRBD1. Trimming at V came to 3 bases and at J to 7 bases, leaving 3 bases not matched to a gene. Germline loops: CDR1 KGHSH, CDR2 LQKENI. This CDR3 spans 13 amino acids. CDR3 nucleotide sequence: TGTGCCAGCTCACCCGACAGGGCCCAGCCCCAGCATTTT. Its protein is CASSPDRAQPQHF.

The chain combines TRBV10-1 with TRBJ2-7; D is perhaps TRBD1 (6 bases). The CDR3 is 14 residues long. V was trimmed by 0 bases and J by 2 bases, leaving 8 bases between them. Germline CDR1 and CDR2: WNHNN and SYGVQD (reference sequence). The DNA of the CDR3 is TGCGCCAGCAGTGAGTCGGACAGCCCCTACGAGCAGTACTTC. Its protein product is CASSESDSPYEQYF.

V is TRBV10-3 and J is TRBJ1-5, with D maybe TRBD1 (5 bases). The germline V and J ends were trimmed by 4 bases and 1 base, with 8 bases remaining between them. This CDR3 spans 14 amino acids. Germline V gene data show CDR1 as ENHRY and CDR2 as SYGVKD. The CDR3 is CAISGGLSNQPQHF. CDR3 sequence (DNA): TGTGCCATCAGTGGGGGCTTGAGCAATCAGCCCCAGCATTTT.

V is TRBV7-9 and J is TRBJ1-6; maybe TRBD1 (6 bases). The CDR3 covers 17 residues. V lost 4 bases and J 0 bases, leaving 13 bases between the germline ends. Per germline, CDR1 SEHNR and CDR2 FQNEAQ (reference sequence). CDR3 DNA sequence: TGTGCCAGCAGCTCCCCCTCACAGGGCTCCTATAATTCACCCCTCCACTTT. Its protein product is CASSSPSQGSYNSPLHF.

Regarding this clone: The same CDR3 is also encoded by other DNA sequences in this sample. CDR3 DNA sequence: TGCGCCAGCAGCTTGGGACAGGGAAATTCACCCCTCCACTTT. This sequence encodes CASSLGQGNSPLHF. This chain joins TRBV5-1 and TRBJ1-6, with 7 bases lining up with TRBD1. Germline-derived CDR1 and CDR2 are SGHRS and YFSETQ. V shed 0 bases and J 7 bases; nucleotides not matched to a gene: 1. The length of the CDR3 is 14 residues.

This chain uses TRBV18 with TRBJ2-5; 9 bases align to TRBD2. The CDR3 extends over 15 amino acids. V gave up 7 bases and J gave up 5 bases; unmatched junction bases: 11. The germline CDR1 and CDR2 sequences are KGHSH and LQKENI. The CDR3 DNA sequence: TGTGCCAGCTGTGCGACGCGGGGGGGCCCGGAGACCCAGTACTTC. Its protein is CASCATRGGPETQYF.

This chain's CDR3 is CASSLPTDTQYF. In nucleotides, the CDR3 is TGTGCCAGCTCACTCCCCACAGATACGCAGTATTTT. The rearrangement links TRBV28 to TRBJ2-3, with unresolved D. The length of the CDR3 is 12 residues. Trimming removed 8 bases from V and 2 bases from J, with 8 bases in between. Germline V gene sequence: CDR1 MDHEN, CDR2 SYDVKM.

The CDR3 protein is CASSGQGARINSEETQYF. Written as DNA, the CDR3 is TGTGCCAGCAGTGGACAGGGTGCGAGGATAAATTCCGAAGAGACCCAGTACTTC. The chain joins TRBV6-1 to TRBJ2-5, with 7 bases matching TRBD1. V trimming: 4 bases; J trimming: 3 bases; junction bases outside the gene matches: 17. The CDR3 runs to 18 residues. The germline V gene has CDR1 MNHNS and CDR2 SASEGT.

The genes are TRBV6-6 and TRBJ1-2; TRBD1 agrees at 7 bases. V lost 6 bases and J lost 7; bases outside the gene matches: 8. This CDR3 is 13 amino acids long. In germline, CDR1 is MNHNY, CDR2 SVGAGI (reference sequence). The CDR3 region is CASRGQVPRGYTF. In nucleotides, the CDR3 is TGTGCCAGCAGAGGACAGGTCCCCCGTGGCTACACCTTC.

This rearrangement joins TRBV2 to TRBJ1-4, with D perhaps TRBD1 (5 bases). The CDR3 consists of 12 residues. The V gene lost 7 bases and the J gene lost 8 bases, with 11 bases spanning the gap. The germline CDR1 and CDR2 sequences are SNHLY and FYNNEI. The CDR3 spells CASIGAQEKLFF. The CDR3 region has the DNA TGTGCCAGCATTGGGGCTCAAGAAAAACTGTTTTTT.

The chain joins TRBV10-1 to TRBJ1-2; the D gene is possibly TRBD1 (6 bases). The length of the CDR3 is 13 residues. In germline, CDR1 is WNHNN, CDR2 SYGVQD (reference sequence). V was pared by 3 bases and J by 7 bases, with 12 bases between. In nucleotides, the CDR3 is TGCGCCAGCAGTGATGGAACAGGGTCTGGCTACACCTTC. Amino acids: CASSDGTGSGYTF.

The J gene is TRBJ1-3, the V gene TRBV11-2, with D unclear. Trimming took 0 bases from V and 9 from J, leaving 9 bases between them. The CDR3 contains 13 residues. In germline, CDR1 is SGHAT, CDR2 FQNNGV. In nucleotides, the CDR3 is TGTGCCAGCAGCTTAGACCGGTCCGGCACCATATATTTT. Protein: CASSLDRSGTIYF.

The chain employs TRBV7-8 and TRBJ1-1; weak D call: TRBD1 (6 bases). Germline-derived CDR1 and CDR2 are SGHVS and FQNEAQ. V was pared by 1 base and J by 4 bases, with 7 bases between. The CDR3 totals 13 residues. CDR3 coding DNA: TGTGCCAGCAGCTTAGACAGGGCCACTGAAGCTTTCTTT. Protein product: CASSLDRATEAFF.

In its sample, this clone was seen once. V usage is TRBV29-1 and J usage is TRBJ1-3; D unresolved. Trimming stripped 6 bases from V and 2 bases from J, with 11 bases between. Germline CDR1 reads SQVTM; CDR2 reads ANQGSEA. CDR3 length equals 13 residues. The CDR3 sequence: CSVRLSAGNTIYF. Here the CDR3 DNA reads TGCAGCGTCCGACTATCAGCTGGAAACACCATATATTTT.

This rearrangement joins TRBV12-3 or TRBV12-4 to TRBJ1-1, with 7 positions matching TRBD1. This CDR3 comprises 12 residues. Unmatched junction bases numbered 3, after V lost 5 bases and J lost 6 bases. The CDR3 region has the DNA TGTGCCAGCAGTAAAAGGGGGCCTGAAGCTTTCTTT. Translated: CASSKRGPEAFF.